What follows are 6 T cell receptor beta chains derived from one specimen sequenced in a study of Ad26.COV2.S vaccination and SARS-CoV-2 variants. The treatment denotes: roughly 18 received Ad26.COV2.S at low or high dose, single or two shots; roughly five received placebo; per-sample allocation not given. On day 63 after the first injection, vaccine and placebo recipients gave samples. Method: immunoSEQ multiplex PCR; TCRdb's copy keeps in-frame clones and lacks some. The sample shows more than 300,000 clones, around four fifths of them seen only once. The sequenced sample was peripheral blood, obtained in a trial of Ad26.COV2.S vaccine versus placebo. The receptors shown here come from a person between 18 and 65 years old who received the Ad26.COV2.S COVID-19 vaccine or a placebo.

V and J are TRBV7-9 and TRBJ2-1, with a possible D match to TRBD2 (7 bases). Germline values: CDR1 SEHNR, CDR2 FQNEAQ (reference sequence). CDR3 length: 14 residues. V was clipped by 7 bases and J by 1 base, with 11 bases between them. The CDR3 loop is CASNRGASYNEQFF. Written as DNA, the CDR3 is TGTGCCAGCAACCGGGGGGCTTCCTACAATGAGCAGTTCTTC.

This chain uses TRBV7-2 with TRBJ2-5; D not resolved. V lost 0 bases and J lost 4, with 15 bases in between. The CDR3 is made up of 16 amino acids. The germline CDR1 and CDR2 sequences are SGHTA and FQGNSA. The CDR3 sequence is CASSLAAALGRETQYF. CDR3 nucleotides: TGTGCCAGCAGCTTAGCGGCAGCCCTAGGGCGAGAGACCCAGTACTTC.

The chain employs TRBV7-9 and TRBJ1-5; TRBD1 matches 9 bases. This CDR3 has 13 residues. The germline gives CDR1 SEHNR, CDR2 FQNEAQ (reference sequence). The V gene end was trimmed by 5 bases and the J gene end by 7 bases; junction bases not matched to a gene: 3. The CDR3 nucleotides read TGTGCCAGCAGCCGGGACAGGGAACAGCCCCAGCATTTT. As protein: CASSRDREQPQHF.

The genes are TRBV5-4 and TRBJ1-5; no definite D call. This CDR3 is built from 13 residues. Trimming left V 0 bases short and J 6 bases short, with 7 bases between. Germline CDR1 SGHNT, CDR2 YYREEE (reference sequence). For the CDR3, the DNA is TGTGCCAGCAGCTTGGCCGGTGGTCAGCCCCAGCATTTT. Translation: CASSLAGGQPQHF.

The rearrangement uses TRBV6-5 and TRBJ2-7; D perhaps matches TRBD1 (6 bases). CDR3 length equals 12 residues. CDR1 MNHEY and CDR2 SVGAGI come from the germline V gene. Trimming took off 6 bases at V and 5 bases at J, with 11 bases between the two ends. In DNA, the CDR3 is TGTGCCAGCAGGGATTACAGGGACGAGCAGTACTTC. It specifies CASRDYRDEQYF.

This clone occurred many times. CDR3: CSVAPTGFQREQYF. DNA of the CDR3: TGCAGCGTTGCCCCTACAGGGTTCCAGCGCGAGCAGTACTTC. This rearrangement joins TRBV29-1 to TRBJ2-7; weak D call: TRBD1 (6 bases). This CDR3 is built from 14 residues. V was clipped by 4 bases and J by 6 bases, with 19 bases between them. Germline lookup yields CDR1 SQVTM and CDR2 ANQGSEA.